This T cell receptor (beta chain) was sequenced in a study of patients and donors after allogeneic stem cell transplantation. Using its own MiXCR run on the RT-PCR reads, TCRdb lists one record per CDR3 protein. This sample has fewer than 180,000 distinct CDR3 sequences, with approximately 35% found just once. The CDR3 has 18 residues. V was clipped by 1 base and J by 4 bases; unmatched bases: 13. Germline V gene sequence: CDR1 SGDLS, CDR2 YYNGEE. The sample taken for sequencing was blood, either unsorted or a sorted T cell fraction (not recorded which). The J gene is TRBJ2-1, the V gene TRBV9, with 8 bases aligning to TRBD2. The source of this sequence is a human donor who was either an allogeneic HSCT recipient or a stem cell or donor lymphocyte infusion donor (not recorded which). It is not recorded whose cells these are; they may come from a transplant donor. The CDR3 DNA is TGTGCCAGCAGCGTACCGGCACGCAGCGGGGGAGATTACAATGAGCAGTTCTTC. It is translated as CASSVPARSGGDYNEQFF.